This T cell receptor (beta chain) appears in the sequencing data of a study of breast tumors, draining lymph nodes, adjacent tissues (dated by TCRdb to the mid-2010s). At the level of the whole study: TCR beta repertoires were compared across tumor, adjacent nontumor tissue and axillary lymph nodes obtained from breast cancer patients. In human breast cancer, the study set out to assess how tumor, surrounding tissue and draining lymph node repertoires relate to one another and whether T cells might be exchanged between them. Study-wide findings and limitations: A scenario in which most tumor T cells derive from the lymph node and then expand within tumor tissue was judged to be consistent with the data. The similarity between tumor and nontumor tissue repertoires was significantly greater in luminal-like breast cancer than in basal-like breast cancer. The study presented the conclusion that tumor T cells originate in lymph nodes as consistent with a hypothesis, not as something directly demonstrated. Tumor T-cell repertoires showed less diversity than lymph node repertoires and more diversity than nontumor tissue repertoires, and tumor T-cell repertoires showed preferential V and J gene usage.

This clonotype occurred many times. No cognate antigen has been identified for it. No base quality values were provided; no much bigger clone lies one nucleotide off. The junction shows trimming of 6 bases on V and 5 bases on J, and the gene matches do not reach 0 bases of it. The germline V gene yields SGHVS for CDR1 and FNYEAQ for CDR2. Its CDR3 holds 11 amino acids, cysteine through phenylalanine. Only the CDR3 DNA is retained, 33 bases long and in frame from the first base. For sequencing, an Illumina HiSeq 2000 was employed. TCR beta chain libraries were generated through multiplex PCR amplification. High-throughput sequencing was used to analyze the amplified TCR beta chain products. Using fastp at Q25 and MiXCR, TCRdb reprocessed the public reads and kept productive beta chains. Every distinct CDR3 protein forms one entry, paired with its most common genes and DNA. This sample is represented by nearly 200,000 distinct CDR3 sequences; approximately 30% of them were singletons. The ten largest clones take up about 4.5% of the sample.

Lymph node samples were obtained from the axillary draining lymph nodes of breast cancer patients. Sequencing used axillary lymph node tissue. The V and J genes are TRBV7-6 and TRBJ2-5, with 7 bases aligning to TRBD2. The sequence derives from a female donor with breast cancer. Some clones in this sample may be carry-over from other donors' samples. The CDR3 protein sequence reads: CASRRGETQYF. The DNA sequence is TGTGCCAGCAGGCGGGGGGAGACCCAGTACTTC.